This T cell receptor (beta chain) was sequenced for a study of T cells in Graves' hyperthyroidism and ophthalmopathy. Amplification targeted TCR beta CDR3 regions from RNA transcripts. When the TCR CDR3 underwent first-round RT-PCR, the HTBI primer set was used. Each CDR3 protein gets one entry after TCRdb re-called the multiplex PCR reads with MiXCR. The sample lists some 300,000 distinct CDR3 sequences, roughly 19% occurring once. Study results and limitations: From stable hyperthyroidism, ophthalmopathy was set apart by a 13 V-J model.

This clonotype was recorded a few times. Its specificity is unknown. What was sequenced was blood. The clonotype comes from a man in his forties or fifties with Graves' ophthalmopathy.

The CDR3 sequence: CASSPSTGNGYTF. Here the CDR3 DNA reads TGTGCCAGCAGTCCCTCAACAGGGAATGGCTACACCTTC. This chain uses TRBV6-1 with TRBJ1-2; possible D gene TRBD1, 6 bases. Germline V CDR1 and CDR2: MNHNS, SASEGT. With 5 bases removed from V and 6 bases from J, the gap between germline ends came to 13 bases. This CDR3 spans 13 amino acids.